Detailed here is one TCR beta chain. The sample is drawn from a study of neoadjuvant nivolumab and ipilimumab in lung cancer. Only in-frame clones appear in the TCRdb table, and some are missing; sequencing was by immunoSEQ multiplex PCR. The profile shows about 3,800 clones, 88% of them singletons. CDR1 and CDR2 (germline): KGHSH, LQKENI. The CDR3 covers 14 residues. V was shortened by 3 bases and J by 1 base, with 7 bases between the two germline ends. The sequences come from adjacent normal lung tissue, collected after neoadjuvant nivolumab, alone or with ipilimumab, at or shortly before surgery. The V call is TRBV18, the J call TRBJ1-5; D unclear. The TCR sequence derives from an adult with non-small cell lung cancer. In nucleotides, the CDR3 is TGTGCCAGCTCACCTACCACAAGCAATCAGCCCCAGCATTTT. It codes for CASSPTTSNQPQHF.